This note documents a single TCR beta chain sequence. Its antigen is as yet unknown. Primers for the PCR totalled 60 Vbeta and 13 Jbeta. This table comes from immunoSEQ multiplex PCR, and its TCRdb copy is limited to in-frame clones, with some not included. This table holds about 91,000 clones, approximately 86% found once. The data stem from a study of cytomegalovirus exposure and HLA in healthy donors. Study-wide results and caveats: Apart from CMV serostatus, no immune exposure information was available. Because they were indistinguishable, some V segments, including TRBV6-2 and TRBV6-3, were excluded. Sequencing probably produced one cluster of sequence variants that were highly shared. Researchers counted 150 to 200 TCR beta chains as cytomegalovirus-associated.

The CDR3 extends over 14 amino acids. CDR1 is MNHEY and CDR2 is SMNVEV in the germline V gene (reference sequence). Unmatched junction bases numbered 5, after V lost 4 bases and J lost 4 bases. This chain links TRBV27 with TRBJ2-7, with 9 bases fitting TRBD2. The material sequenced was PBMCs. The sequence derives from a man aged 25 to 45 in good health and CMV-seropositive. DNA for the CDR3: TGTGCCAGCAGTTCGAGCGGGAGGAAGTACGAGCAGTACTTC. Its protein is CASSSSGRKYEQYF.